The rows below give T cell receptor beta chains drawn from one sample of a study of T cell changes during pregnancy in multiple sclerosis. The method was immunoSEQ multiplex PCR; TCRdb's version includes in-frame clones alone and lacks a portion of them. The table includes some 40,000 clones, around 90% detected once. The material was CD4+ T cells from peripheral blood mononuclear cells, obtained before pregnancy. The receptors stem from a female donor with multiple sclerosis, enrolled in a pregnancy study. CDR3s include the opening cysteine and the closing phenylalanine or tryptophan. Rows give clone size only sometimes, using once, few, many, or a class for an expanded clone.

clone_size j_call v_call cdr3_aa
. TRBJ2-3 TRBV4-1 CASSYREPTDTQYF
. TRBJ1-1 TRBV6-1 CASKAGVNTEAFF
. TRBJ2-3 TRBV28 CASRGSGGANTQYF
. TRBJ2-3 TRBV5-4 CASSLFSGGSDTQYF
. TRBJ2-3 TRBV5-1 CASSLWDYSTDTQYF
. TRBJ1-2 TRBV5-1 CASSPGQGVGYTF
. TRBJ2-1 TRBV29-1 CSVEGSGYNEQFF
. TRBJ1-2 TRBV2 CASSEKGHRYGYTF
. TRBJ1-3 TRBV10-2 CASRDSSGNTIYF
. TRBJ1-2 TRBV7-8 CASSLGGGGSYGYTF
. TRBJ1-5 TRBV7-9 CASSPTGGGQQPQHF
. TRBJ2-7 TRBV18 CASSPGQGAFRGHEQYF
. TRBJ2-5 TRBV7-8 CASSFYRGETQYF
. TRBJ2-1 TRBV18 CASSPPTGGRDEQFF
. TRBJ2-2 TRBV27 CASSLSAQMNTGELFF
. TRBJ1-6 TRBV27 CASSPKMGGVNSPLHF
. TRBJ1-6 TRBV9 CASSPGRSYNSPLHF
. TRBJ2-1 TRBV11-2 CASSPDGTGAYNEQFF
. TRBJ2-7 TRBV11-2 CASSLGGAGDSSYEQYF
. TRBJ1-2 TRBV6-1 CASRYQANYGYTF
few TRBJ2-2 TRBV7-9 CASSTGTGRATGELFF
. TRBJ1-4 TRBV4-2 CASSQGGLGGGEEKLFF
. TRBJ1-1 TRBV19 CASTTLTGKTEAFF
. TRBJ1-1 TRBV19 CASSRSGGNTEAFF
once TRBJ1-5 TRBV10-3 CAIGVSNQPQHF
. TRBJ2-5 TRBV5-1 CATSRRYGGMETQYF
once TRBJ2-3 TRBV7-9 CASSPSGGAETDTQYF
. TRBJ1-5 TRBV10-3 CAISESGDQPQHF
. TRBJ2-7 TRBV28 CASSFFSNRRRAYEQYF
once TRBJ2-4 TRBV11-2 CASSLLNRVLAKNIQYF
. TRBJ2-1 TRBV6-5 CASSGSGGANNEQFF
few TRBJ1-5 TRBV2 CASKGGRNQPQHF
. TRBJ1-5 TRBV19 CASRVTGEFGQPQHF
. TRBJ1-2 TRBV19 CASSMWDSANYGYTF
once TRBJ1-5 TRBV5-3 CARSLWGLQPQHF